The TCR beta chain under discussion was sequenced for a study of T cell responses to AZD1222 COVID-19 vaccine. Study-wide findings and caveats: Breadth and depth of Spike-specific TCRs rose after two AZD1222 doses. White British ancestry dominated among donors, who included more females, and clonal diversity was possibly underestimated. Dominant at 160-218 and 743-854, vaccine-associated CD4 TCRs also spanned spike.

A word on this clone: Its cognate antigen is unknown.

Germline values: CDR1 MNHEY, CDR2 SVGAGI. This CDR3 has 14 residues. V shed 2 bases and J shed 2 bases, with 9 bases lying between them. Sequencing was performed with immunoSEQ multiplex PCR; in TCRdb, only in-frame clones are kept and a portion is missing. Here the sample spans around 150,000 clones, around nine tenths being singletons. The sequencing here drew on peripheral blood, taken 28 days after the second AZD1222 dose. The chain has TRBV6-5 and TRBJ1-1; possibly TRBD1 for D (5 bases). The TCR originated in an adult who received the AZD1222 COVID-19 vaccine. The DNA for the CDR3 is TGTGCCAGCAGTTACGAGGGGCCCAACACTGAAGCTTTCTTT. Residues: CASSYEGPNTEAFF.